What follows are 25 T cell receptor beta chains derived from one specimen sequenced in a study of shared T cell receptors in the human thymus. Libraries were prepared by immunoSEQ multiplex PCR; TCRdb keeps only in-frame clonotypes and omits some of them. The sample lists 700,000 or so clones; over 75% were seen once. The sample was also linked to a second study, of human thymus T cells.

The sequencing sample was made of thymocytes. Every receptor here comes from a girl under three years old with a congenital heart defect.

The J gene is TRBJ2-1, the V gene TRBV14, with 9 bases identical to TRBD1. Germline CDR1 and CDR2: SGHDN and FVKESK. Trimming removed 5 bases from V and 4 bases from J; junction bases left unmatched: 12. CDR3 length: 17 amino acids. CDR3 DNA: TGTGCCAGCAGCAGACGACAGTACAGGGGGCTTTACAATGAGCAGTTCTTC. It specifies CASSRRQYRGLYNEQFF. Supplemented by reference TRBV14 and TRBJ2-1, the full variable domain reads EAGVTQFPSHSVIEKGQTVTLRCDPISGHDNLYWYRRVMGKEIKFLLHFVKESKQDESGMPNNRFLAERTGGTYSTLKVQPAELEDSGVYFCASSRRQYRGLYNEQFFGPGTRLTVL.

CDR3: CASSSTPNRADTQYF. For the CDR3, the DNA is TGCGCCAGCAGCTCAACCCCCAACAGGGCAGATACGCAGTATTTT. The chain carries TRBV5-1 and TRBJ2-3; D perhaps matches TRBD1 (6 bases). The CDR3 is 15 residues long. Trimming removed 3 bases from V and 4 bases from J, with 15 bases in between. Germline lookup yields CDR1 SGHRS and CDR2 YFSETQ.

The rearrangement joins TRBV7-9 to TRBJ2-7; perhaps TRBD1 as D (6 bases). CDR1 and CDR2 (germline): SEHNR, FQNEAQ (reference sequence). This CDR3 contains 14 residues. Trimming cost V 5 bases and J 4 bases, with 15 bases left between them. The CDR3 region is CASSPQGRRYEQYF. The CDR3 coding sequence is TGTGCCAGCAGCCCACAGGGTAGAAGGTACGAGCAGTACTTC.

The CDR3 sequence is CASKLAGGPGTQYF. The CDR3, as DNA: TGCGCCAGCAAATTAGCGGGGGGCCCGGGGACCCAGTACTTC. The chain is built from TRBV10-2 and TRBJ2-5; 10 bases fit TRBD2. V lost 7 bases to trimming and J lost 7 bases; unmatched junction nucleotides: 9. The CDR3 is 14 amino acids. From germline, CDR1 is WSHSY and CDR2 SAAADI.

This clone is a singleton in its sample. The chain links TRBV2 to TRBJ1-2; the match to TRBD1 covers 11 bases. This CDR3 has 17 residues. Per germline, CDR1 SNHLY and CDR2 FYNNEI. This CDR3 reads CNLIIQGDRGSLCGYTF. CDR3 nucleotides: TGTAACCTAATAATACAGGGGGACAGGGGGTCGCTCTGCGGCTACACCTTC.

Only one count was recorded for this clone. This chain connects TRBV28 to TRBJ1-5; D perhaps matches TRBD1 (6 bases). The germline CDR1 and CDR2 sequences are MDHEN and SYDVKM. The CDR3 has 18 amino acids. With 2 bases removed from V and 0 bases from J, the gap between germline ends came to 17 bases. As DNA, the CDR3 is TGTGCCAGCAGTTTAAGGGGGAATGGGGTTTATAGCAATCAGCCCCAGCATTTT. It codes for CASSLRGNGVYSNQPQHF.

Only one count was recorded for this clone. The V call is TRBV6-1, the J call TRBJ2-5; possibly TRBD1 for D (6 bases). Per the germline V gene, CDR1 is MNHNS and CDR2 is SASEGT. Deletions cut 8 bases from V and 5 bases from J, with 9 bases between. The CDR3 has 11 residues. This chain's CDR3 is CASCQGETQYF. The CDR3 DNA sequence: TGTGCCAGCTGCCAGGGGGAGACCCAGTACTTC.

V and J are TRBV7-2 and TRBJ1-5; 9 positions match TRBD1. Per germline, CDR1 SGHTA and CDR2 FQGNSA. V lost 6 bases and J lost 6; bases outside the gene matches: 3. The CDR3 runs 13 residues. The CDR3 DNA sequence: TGTGCCAGCAGACCGGGACAGGGTCAGCCCCAGCATTTT. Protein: CASRPGQGQPQHF.

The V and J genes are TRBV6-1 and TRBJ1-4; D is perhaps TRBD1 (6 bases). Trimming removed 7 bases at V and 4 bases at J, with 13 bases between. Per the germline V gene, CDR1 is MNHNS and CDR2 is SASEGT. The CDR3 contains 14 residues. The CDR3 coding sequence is TGTGCCAGCACCCGGACAGCACTTAATGAAAAACTGTTTTTT. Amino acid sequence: CASTRTALNEKLFF.

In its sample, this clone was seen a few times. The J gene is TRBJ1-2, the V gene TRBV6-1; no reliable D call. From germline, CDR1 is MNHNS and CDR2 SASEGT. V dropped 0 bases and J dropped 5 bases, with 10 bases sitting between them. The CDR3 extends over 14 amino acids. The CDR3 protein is CASSEARRVYGYTF. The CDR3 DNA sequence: TGTGCCAGCAGTGAAGCGCGGAGGGTTTATGGCTACACCTTC.

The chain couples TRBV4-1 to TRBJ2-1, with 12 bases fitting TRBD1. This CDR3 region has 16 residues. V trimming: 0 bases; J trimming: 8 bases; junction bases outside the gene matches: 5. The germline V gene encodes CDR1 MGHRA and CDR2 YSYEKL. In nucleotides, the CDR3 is TGCGCCAGCAGCCAAGAGTCGGGACAGGGGGCCGATGAGCAGTTCTTC. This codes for CASSQESGQGADEQFF.

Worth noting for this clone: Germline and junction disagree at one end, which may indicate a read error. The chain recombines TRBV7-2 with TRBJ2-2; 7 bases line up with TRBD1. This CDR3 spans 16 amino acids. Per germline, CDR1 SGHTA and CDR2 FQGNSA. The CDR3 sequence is CASSPDGTAGTGEPFF. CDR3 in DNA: TGTGCCAGCAGCCCGGACGGGACAGCCGGCACCGGGGAGCCGTTTTTT.

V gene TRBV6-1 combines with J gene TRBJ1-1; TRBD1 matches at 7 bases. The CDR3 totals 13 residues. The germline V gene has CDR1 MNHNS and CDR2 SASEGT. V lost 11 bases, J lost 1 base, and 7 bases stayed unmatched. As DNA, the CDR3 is TGTGCCGTTCGGACAGGAGAGAACACTGAAGCTTTCTTT. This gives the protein CAVRTGENTEAFF.

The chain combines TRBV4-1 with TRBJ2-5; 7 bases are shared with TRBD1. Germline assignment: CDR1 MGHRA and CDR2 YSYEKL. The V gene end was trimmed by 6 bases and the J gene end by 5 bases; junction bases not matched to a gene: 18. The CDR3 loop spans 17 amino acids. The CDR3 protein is CASRPQDRAPAKETQYF. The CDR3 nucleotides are TGCGCCAGCAGACCTCAAGACAGGGCCCCAGCGAAGGAGACCCAGTACTTC.

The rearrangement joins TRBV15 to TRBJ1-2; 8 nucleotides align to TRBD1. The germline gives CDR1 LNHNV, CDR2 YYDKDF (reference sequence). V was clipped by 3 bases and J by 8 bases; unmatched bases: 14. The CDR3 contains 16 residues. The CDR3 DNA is TGTGCCACCAGCAGCTATGGGACAGGCCGAACCCGGGGCTACACCTTC. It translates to CATSSYGTGRTRGYTF. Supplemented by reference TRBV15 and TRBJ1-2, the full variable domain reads DAMVIQNPRYQVTQFGKPVTLSCSQTLNHNVMYWYQQKSSQAPKLLFHYYDKDFNNEADTPDNFQSRRPNTSFCFLDIRSPGLGDTAMYLCATSSYGTGRTRGYTFGSGTRLTVV.

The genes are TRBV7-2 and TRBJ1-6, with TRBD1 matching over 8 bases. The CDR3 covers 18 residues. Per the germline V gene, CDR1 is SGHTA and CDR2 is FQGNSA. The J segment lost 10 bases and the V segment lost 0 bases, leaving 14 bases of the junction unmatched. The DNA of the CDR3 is TGTGCCAGCAGCTTAGCGACAGGGGATTATGTAATTTGGTCACCCCTCCACTTT. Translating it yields CASSLATGDYVIWSPLHF.

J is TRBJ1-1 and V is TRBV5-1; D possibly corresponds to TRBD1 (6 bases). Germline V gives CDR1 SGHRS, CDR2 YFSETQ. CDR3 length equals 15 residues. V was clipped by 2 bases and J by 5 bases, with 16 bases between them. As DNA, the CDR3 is TGCGCCAGCAGCTTAGCAGGGGTGAAATTGACTGAAGCTTTCTTT. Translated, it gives CASSLAGVKLTEAFF.

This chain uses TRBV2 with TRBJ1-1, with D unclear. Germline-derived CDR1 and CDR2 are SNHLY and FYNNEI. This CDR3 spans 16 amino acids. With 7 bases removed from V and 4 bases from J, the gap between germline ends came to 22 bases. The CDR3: CASIPGAISLTTEAFF. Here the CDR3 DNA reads TGTGCCAGCATCCCGGGAGCCATCTCCCTCACCACTGAAGCTTTCTTT.

The CDR3 DNA reads TGCGCCAGCAGCCATTGCGTGGAGCCCCAGCATTTT. Protein sequence: CASSHCVEPQHF. The chain recombines TRBV4-3 with TRBJ1-5, with unresolved D. The V end lost 3 bases, the J end lost 8 bases, and 8 bases lay between the germline ends. Germline values: CDR1 LGHNA, CDR2 YSLEER. This CDR3 region has 12 residues.

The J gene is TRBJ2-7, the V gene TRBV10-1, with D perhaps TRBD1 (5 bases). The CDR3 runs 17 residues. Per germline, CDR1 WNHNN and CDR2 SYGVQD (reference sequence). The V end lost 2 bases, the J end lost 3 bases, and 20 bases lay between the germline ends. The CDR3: CASSEPPDSAKSYEQYF. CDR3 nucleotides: TGCGCCAGCAGTGAGCCACCCGACAGCGCCAAAAGCTACGAGCAGTACTTC.

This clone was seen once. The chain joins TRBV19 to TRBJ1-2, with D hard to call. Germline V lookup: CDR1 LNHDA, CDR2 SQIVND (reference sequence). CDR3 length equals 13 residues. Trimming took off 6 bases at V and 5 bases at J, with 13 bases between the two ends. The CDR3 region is CASSPTVSYGYTF. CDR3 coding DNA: TGTGCCAGTAGCCCCACAGTATCTTATGGCTACACCTTC.

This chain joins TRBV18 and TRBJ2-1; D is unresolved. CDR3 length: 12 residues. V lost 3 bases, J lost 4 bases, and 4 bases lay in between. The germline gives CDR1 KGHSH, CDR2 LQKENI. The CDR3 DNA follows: TGTGCCAGCTCACCGACATACAATGAGCAGTTCTTC. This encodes CASSPTYNEQFF.

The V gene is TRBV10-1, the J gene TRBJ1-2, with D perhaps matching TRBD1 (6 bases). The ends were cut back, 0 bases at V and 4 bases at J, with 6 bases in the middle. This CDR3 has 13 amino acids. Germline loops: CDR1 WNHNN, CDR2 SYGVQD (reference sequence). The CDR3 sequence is CASSESGGYGYTF. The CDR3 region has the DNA TGCGCCAGCAGTGAGTCAGGGGGCTATGGCTACACCTTC.

The CDR3 loop reads CASSPHRGRHGYTF. The DNA of the CDR3 is TGTGCCAGCTCACCACACCGGGGTAGGCATGGCTACACCTTC. V gene TRBV18 combines with J gene TRBJ1-2; no definite D call. Germline V gene data show CDR1 as KGHSH and CDR2 as LQKENI. This CDR3 spans 14 amino acids. V was pared by 1 base and J by 6 bases, with 12 bases between.

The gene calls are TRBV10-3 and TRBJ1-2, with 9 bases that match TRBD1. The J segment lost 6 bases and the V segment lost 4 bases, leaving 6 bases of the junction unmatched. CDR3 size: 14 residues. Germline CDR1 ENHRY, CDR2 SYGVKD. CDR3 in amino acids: CAISGPGQGDGYTF. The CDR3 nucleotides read TGTGCCATCAGTGGGCCGGGACAGGGTGATGGCTACACCTTC.